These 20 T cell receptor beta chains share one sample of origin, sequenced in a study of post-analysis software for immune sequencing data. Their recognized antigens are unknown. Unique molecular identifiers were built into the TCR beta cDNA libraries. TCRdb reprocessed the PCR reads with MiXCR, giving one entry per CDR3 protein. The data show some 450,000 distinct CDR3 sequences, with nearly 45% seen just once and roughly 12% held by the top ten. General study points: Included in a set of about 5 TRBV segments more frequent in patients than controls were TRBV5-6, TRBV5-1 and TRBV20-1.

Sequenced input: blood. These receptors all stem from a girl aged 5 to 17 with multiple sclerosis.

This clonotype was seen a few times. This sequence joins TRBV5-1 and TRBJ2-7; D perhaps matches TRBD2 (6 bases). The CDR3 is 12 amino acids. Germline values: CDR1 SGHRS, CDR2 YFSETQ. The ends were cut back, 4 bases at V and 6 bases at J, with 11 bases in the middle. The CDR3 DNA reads TGCGCCAGCAGCGTCGGGGGTCTCGAGCAGTACTTC. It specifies CASSVGGLEQYF.

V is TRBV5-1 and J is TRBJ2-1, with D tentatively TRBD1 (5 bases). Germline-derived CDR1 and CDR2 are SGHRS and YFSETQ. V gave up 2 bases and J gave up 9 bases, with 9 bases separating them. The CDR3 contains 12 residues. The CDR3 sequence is CASSLSGIEQFF. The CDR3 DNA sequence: TGCGCCAGCAGCTTATCAGGGATTGAGCAGTTCTTC.

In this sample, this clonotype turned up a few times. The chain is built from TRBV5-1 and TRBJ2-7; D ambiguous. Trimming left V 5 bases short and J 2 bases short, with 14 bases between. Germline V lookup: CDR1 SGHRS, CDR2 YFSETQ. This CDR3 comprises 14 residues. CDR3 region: CASRSGSQTYEQYF. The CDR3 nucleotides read TGCGCCAGCAGGTCCGGGTCCCAGACCTACGAGCAGTACTTC.

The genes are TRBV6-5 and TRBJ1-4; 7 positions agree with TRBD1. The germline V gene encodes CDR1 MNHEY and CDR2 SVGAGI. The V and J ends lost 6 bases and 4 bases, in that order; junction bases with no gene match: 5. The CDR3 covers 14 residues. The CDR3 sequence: CASRVGQSNEKLFF. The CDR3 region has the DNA TGTGCCAGCAGGGTGGGACAGAGTAATGAAAAACTGTTTTTT.

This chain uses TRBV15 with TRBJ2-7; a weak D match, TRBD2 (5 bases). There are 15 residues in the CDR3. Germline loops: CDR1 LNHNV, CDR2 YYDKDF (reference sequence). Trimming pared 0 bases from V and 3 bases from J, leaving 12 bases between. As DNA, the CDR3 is TGTGCCACCAGCAGAGATTCGGGATTGAGCTACGAGCAGTACTTC. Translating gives CATSRDSGLSYEQYF.

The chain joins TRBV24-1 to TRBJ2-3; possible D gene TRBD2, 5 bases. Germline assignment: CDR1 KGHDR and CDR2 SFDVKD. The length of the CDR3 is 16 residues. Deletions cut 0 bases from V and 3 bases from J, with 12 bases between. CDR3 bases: TGTGCCACCAGTGATTTGCCCGGCGGGCGTACAGATACGCAGTATTTT. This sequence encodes CATSDLPGGRTDTQYF.

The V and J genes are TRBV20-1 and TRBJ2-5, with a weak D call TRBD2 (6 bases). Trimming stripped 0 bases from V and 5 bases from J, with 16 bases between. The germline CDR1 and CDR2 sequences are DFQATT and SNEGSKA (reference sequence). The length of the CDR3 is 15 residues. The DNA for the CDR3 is TGCAGTGCTAGAGATACAAGCGGGTCGGGGGAGACCCAGTACTTC. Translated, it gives CSARDTSGSGETQYF.

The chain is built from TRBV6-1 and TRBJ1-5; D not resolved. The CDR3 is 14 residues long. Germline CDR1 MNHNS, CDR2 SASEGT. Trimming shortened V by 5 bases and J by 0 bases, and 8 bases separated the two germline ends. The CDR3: CASSLQYSNQPQHF. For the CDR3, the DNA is TGTGCCAGCAGTCTACAATATAGCAATCAGCCCCAGCATTTT.

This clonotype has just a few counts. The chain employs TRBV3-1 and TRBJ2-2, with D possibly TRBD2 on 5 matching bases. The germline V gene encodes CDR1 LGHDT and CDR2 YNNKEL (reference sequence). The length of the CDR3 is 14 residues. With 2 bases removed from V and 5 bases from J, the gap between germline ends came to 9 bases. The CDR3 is CASSQMSGTGELFF. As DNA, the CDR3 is TGTGCCAGCAGCCAAATGTCGGGAACCGGGGAGCTGTTTTTT. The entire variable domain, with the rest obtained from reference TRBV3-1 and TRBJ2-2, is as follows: DTAVSQTPKYLVTQMGNDKSIKCEQNLGHDTMYWYKQDSKKFLKIMFSYNNKELIINETVPNRFSPKSPDKAHLNLHINSLELGDSAVYFCASSQMSGTGELFFGEGSRLTVL.

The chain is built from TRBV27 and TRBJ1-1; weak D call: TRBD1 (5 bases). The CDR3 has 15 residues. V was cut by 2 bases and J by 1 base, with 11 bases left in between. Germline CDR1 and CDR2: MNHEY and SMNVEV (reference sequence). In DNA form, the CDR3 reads TGTGCCAGCAGTTTAAGGGGTAGGAAGAACACTGAAGCTTTCTTT. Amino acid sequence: CASSLRGRKNTEAFF.

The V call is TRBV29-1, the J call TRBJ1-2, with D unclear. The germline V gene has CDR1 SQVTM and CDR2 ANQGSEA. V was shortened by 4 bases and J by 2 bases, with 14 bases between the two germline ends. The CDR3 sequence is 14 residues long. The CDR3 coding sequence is TGCAGCGTTGTCTCCACACCCGGGAACTATGGCTACACCTTC. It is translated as CSVVSTPGNYGYTF.

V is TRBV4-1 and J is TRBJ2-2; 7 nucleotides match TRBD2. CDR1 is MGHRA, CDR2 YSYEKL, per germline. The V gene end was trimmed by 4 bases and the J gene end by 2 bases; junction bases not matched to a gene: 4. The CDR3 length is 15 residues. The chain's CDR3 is CASSRSGLNTGELFF. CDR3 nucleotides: TGCGCCAGCAGCCGTAGCGGGCTTAACACCGGGGAGCTGTTTTTT.

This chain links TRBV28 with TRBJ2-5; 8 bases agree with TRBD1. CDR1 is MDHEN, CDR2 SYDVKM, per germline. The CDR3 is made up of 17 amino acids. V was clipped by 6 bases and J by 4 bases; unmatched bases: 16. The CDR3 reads CASSYPPGGKGGETQYF. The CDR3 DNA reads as TGTGCCAGCAGCTATCCTCCAGGGGGCAAAGGGGGAGAGACCCAGTACTTC.

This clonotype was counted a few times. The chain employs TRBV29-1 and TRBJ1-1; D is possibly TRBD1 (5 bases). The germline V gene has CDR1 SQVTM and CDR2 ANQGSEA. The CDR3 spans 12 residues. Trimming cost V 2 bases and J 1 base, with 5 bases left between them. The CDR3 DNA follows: TGCAGCGTTGAAAGGGGGAACACTGAAGCTTTCTTT. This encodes CSVERGNTEAFF.

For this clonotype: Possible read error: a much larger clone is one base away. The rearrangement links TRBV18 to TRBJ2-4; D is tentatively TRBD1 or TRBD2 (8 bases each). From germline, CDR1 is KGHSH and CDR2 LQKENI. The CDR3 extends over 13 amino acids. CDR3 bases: TGTGTCAGCTCACCGGACAGGGCGGGGGGCAAGTACTTC. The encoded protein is CVSSPDRAGGKYF.

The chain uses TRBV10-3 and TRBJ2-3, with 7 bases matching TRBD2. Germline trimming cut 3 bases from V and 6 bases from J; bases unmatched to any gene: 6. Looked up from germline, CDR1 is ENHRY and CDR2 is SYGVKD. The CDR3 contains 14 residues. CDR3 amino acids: CAISEPGRDDTQYF. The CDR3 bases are TGTGCCATCAGTGAACCAGGGAGGGACGATACGCAGTATTTT.

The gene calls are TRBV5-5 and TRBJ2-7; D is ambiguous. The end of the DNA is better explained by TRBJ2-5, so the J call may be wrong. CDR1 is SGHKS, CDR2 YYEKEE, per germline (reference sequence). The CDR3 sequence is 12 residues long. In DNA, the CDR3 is TGTGCCAGCAGCAATCGCATGGAGACCCAGTACTTC. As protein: CASSNRMETQYF.

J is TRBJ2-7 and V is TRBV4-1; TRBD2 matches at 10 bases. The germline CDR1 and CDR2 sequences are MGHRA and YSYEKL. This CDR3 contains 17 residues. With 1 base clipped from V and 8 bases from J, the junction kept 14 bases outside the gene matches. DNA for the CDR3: TGCGCCAGCAGCCAAGGGTCTAGCGGGAGTCAGGCCGGTCAGCAGTACTTC. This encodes CASSQGSSGSQAGQQYF.

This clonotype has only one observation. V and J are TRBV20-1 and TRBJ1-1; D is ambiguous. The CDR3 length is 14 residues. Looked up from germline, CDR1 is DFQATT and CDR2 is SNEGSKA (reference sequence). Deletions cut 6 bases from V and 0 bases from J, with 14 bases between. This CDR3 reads CSASPSGLNTEAFF. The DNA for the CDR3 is TGCAGTGCAAGCCCTTCGGGATTGAACACTGAAGCTTTCTTT.

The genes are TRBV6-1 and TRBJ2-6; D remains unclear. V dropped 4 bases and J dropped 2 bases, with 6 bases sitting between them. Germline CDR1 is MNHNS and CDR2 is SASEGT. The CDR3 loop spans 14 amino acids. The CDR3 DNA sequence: TGTGCCAGCAGTGGAAGGGCTGGGGCCAACGTCCTGACTTTC. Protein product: CASSGRAGANVLTF.